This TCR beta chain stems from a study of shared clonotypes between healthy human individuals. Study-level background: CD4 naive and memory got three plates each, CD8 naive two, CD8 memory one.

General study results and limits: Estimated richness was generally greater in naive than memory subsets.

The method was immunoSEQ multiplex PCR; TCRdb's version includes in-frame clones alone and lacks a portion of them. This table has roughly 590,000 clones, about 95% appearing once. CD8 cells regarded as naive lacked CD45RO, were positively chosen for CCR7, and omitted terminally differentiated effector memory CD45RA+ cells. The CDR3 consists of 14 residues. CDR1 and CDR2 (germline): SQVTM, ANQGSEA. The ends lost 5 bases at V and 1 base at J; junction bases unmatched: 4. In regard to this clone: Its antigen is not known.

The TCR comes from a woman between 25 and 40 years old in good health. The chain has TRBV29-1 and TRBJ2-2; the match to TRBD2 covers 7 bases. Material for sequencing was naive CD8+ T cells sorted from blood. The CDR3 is CSVISGVNTGELFF. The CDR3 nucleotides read TGCAGCGTTATAAGCGGGGTGAACACCGGGGAGCTGTTTTTT.